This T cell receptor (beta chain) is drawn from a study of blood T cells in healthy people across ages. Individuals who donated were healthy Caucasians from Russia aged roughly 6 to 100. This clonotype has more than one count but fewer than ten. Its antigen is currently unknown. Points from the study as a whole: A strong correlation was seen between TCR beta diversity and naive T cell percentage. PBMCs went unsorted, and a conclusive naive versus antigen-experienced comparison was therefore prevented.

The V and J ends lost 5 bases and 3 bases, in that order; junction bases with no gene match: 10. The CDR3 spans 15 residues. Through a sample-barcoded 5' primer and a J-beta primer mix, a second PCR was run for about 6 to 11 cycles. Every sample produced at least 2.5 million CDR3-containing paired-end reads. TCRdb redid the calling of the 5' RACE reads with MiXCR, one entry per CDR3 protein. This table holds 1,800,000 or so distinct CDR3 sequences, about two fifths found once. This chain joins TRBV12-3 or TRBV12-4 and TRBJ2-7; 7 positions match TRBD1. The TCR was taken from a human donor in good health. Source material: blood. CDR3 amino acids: CASSESRDSLYEQYF. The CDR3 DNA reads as TGTGCCAGCAGTGAATCCCGGGACAGCCTCTACGAGCAGTACTTC.